The present TCR beta chain was sequenced within a study of graft-versus-host responses after intestinal transplantation (dated by TCRdb to the early 2020s). For context, the study as a whole: Multivisceral, liver-intestinal, or isolated intestinal transplants were received by the recipients. Every recipient was given anti-thymocyte globulin induction, then maintenance tacrolimus and steroids for 2 to 3 years. After intestinal transplantation, graft-versus-host and host-versus-graft alloreactive T cell clones were followed in the graft, circulation and bone marrow using bulk TCR-beta CDR3 sequencing. To identify alloreactive clones, pre-transplant mixed lymphocyte reaction products were sequenced and then compared with unstimulated pre-transplant donor and recipient T cells. Of the approximately 25 intestinal transplant recipients enrolled in the cohort, one of whom was a retransplant, 3 patients without pretransplant specimens were excluded. A peak of at least 4% donor T cells among recipient peripheral blood mononuclear cells was the definition used for donor T cell macrochimerism. Rather than being sequenced by the commercial service, samples from a few later patients were sequenced in-house on an Illumina MiSeq and processed with MiXCR.

The sample's time point label is to be understood as: cells obtained before transplantation from donor or recipient. CD3+CD4+ and CD3+CD8+ populations were FACS-sorted from unstimulated pre-transplant donor and recipient cells taken from spleen or lymph nodes. Preparation of the library involved the immunoSEQ multiplex PCR assay. In most patients, genomic DNA was isolated using the Qiagen DNeasy Blood and Tissue Kit and sent frozen to Adaptive Biotechnologies for TCR sequencing. For most patients, genomic DNA was subjected to high-throughput TCR-beta CDR3 sequencing by Adaptive Biotechnologies. In the source study's methods: Adaptive's ImmunoSEQ software was the source of the TCR sequencing data for about 20 patients, while a few other patients were processed with MiXCR and VDJtools. CD4 versus CD8 sorting errors were corrected by removing sequences found in both subsets at a frequency ratio below 5:1. CDR3 nucleotide sequences shared between donor and recipient were removed because the origin of such sequences could not be assigned. At least 2-fold expansion over unstimulated cells and a minimum CFSE-low frequency of 0.002% (template counts) or 0.001% (read counts) were required for clones to be classified as alloreactive. A clone was considered mappable if detected in the sequenced pre-transplant spleen, lymph node, or MLR CFSE-low populations of the donor or recipient. The cumulative frequency of alloreactive clones was calculated as a percentage of all sequences, weighted by copy number. What TCRdb holds here is the immuneACCESS table cut down to in-frame rearrangements. Part of the clones is not present; checked against another copy, under half of the missing clones reflect an unresolved V gene, and the others are unexplained. V, J and clone size are those of that table, while D and trimming were read from the DNA. The sample has about 120,000 clones on record, just under 95% of them singletons. The ten largest clones take up about 0.11% of the sample.

The CDR3 spans 17 residues, from the cysteine through the phenylalanine. Here the CDR3 DNA is all that survives: 51 bases in frame from base 1. V was cut back by 5 bases and J by 2 bases, leaving a gap of 21 bases between them. CDR1 and CDR2 are drawn from the germline V gene: MGHDK, SYGVNS. Notes on this clone: The antigen it recognizes is unknown. Nothing much larger sits one base from this clone, and base qualities are not available.

What the study reported, not specific to this receptor: High GvH to HvG T cell clonal ratios were observed in the allografts of patients with donor T cell macrochimerism. The relatively low number and heterogeneity of intestinal transplant patients limited the conclusions. Peak levels of circulating GvH clones were associated with declines in HvG clones early after transplant. GvH clones were detected in recipient bone marrow, and some appeared earlier in ileal mucosa or blood, consistent with an intestinal mucosal origin.

The source of this sequence is a human donor who received an intestinal transplant. The sample consisted of unstimulated CD4+ T cells sorted from spleen or lymph node cells, taken before intestinal transplant. The rearrangement combines TRBV25-1 with TRBJ1-2, and TRBD1 may be the D gene, going by 5 matching bases. The nucleotide sequence reads as follows: TGTGCCAGCAGTACCCAATTTCGGGGCAGGGTAAACTATGGCTACACCTTC. Translated, it gives CASSTQFRGRVNYGYTF.